This T cell receptor beta chain was retrieved from a study of identical twins. TCRdb re-called the 5' RACE reads through MiXCR, storing one row per CDR3 protein. The data show approximately 680,000 distinct CDR3 sequences, around 7.4% seen once. Overall study findings and caveats: Excess low generation probability was seen in twin-shared out-of-frame alpha sequences.

CDR3 length: 15 amino acids. The germline gives CDR1 DFQATT, CDR2 SNEGSKA (reference sequence). V lost 1 base to trimming and J lost 5 bases; unmatched junction nucleotides: 9. Healthy Caucasians were all of the donors. Regarding this clonotype: What it binds is not known.

These same records also appear under a second study, on yellow fever vaccine responses in identical twins.

The sequencing sample was made of PBMCs. The source is a woman under 30 in good health. This rearrangement joins TRBV20-1 to TRBJ2-5; TRBD1 matches at 8 bases. As DNA, the CDR3 is TGCAGTGCTAGAGGACCGCAGGGGGCGGGGGAGACCCAGTACTTC. It translates to CSARGPQGAGETQYF.